These 10 T cell receptor beta chains share one sample of origin, sequenced in a study of neoadjuvant anti-PD-1 for oral cavity cancer. Assay used: immunoSEQ multiplex PCR; TCRdb lists only in-frame clones, some missing. The repertoire holds under 8,500 clones, with 40% to 60% as singletons. Here the sequenced sample was tumor tissue, taken before nivolumab (anti-PD-1) treatment. Source of these receptors: a person aged 35-79 years with oral cavity squamous cell carcinoma.

The chain has TRBV5-1 and TRBJ2-1; 11 bases fit TRBD2. Germline V gene data show CDR1 as SGHRS and CDR2 as YFSETQ. The CDR3 totals 13 residues. The J segment lost 9 bases and the V segment lost 7 bases, leaving 6 bases of the junction unmatched. The CDR3 DNA reads TGCGCCAGCTCGACTAGCGGGATCCCTGAGCAGTTCTTC. Amino acids: CASSTSGIPEQFF.

There are a few counts of this clone. The chain links TRBV14 to TRBJ2-2; TRBD1 is a possible D gene (5 bases). Trimming pared 2 bases from V and 5 bases from J, leaving 12 bases between. This CDR3 comprises 15 residues. The germline gives CDR1 SGHDN, CDR2 FVKESK. In DNA form, the CDR3 reads TGTGCCAGCAGCCAAAGGGGCAGGGTAACCGGGGAGCTGTTTTTT. Its protein is CASSQRGRVTGELFF.

A few counts support this clone. The J gene is TRBJ2-2, the V gene TRBV13; D call uncertain. V was shortened by 1 base and J by 1 base, with 7 bases between the two germline ends. This CDR3 spans 15 amino acids. Germline lookup yields CDR1 PRHDT and CDR2 FYEKMQ (reference sequence). In nucleotides, the CDR3 is TGTGCCAGCAGCTTAGAGGCGAGGAACACCGGGGAGCTGTTTTTT. It translates to CASSLEARNTGELFF.

This chain connects TRBV2 to TRBJ2-2; D may be TRBD2 (6 bases). Between the trimmed V and J ends, which lost 5 bases and 10 bases, there was a span of 8 bases. Germline V gene lookup returns CDR1 SNHLY and CDR2 FYNNEI. The CDR3 extends over 11 amino acids. This CDR3 is CASSWTTELFF. Written as DNA, the CDR3 is TGTGCCAGCAGTTGGACTACGGAGCTGTTTTTT.

V is TRBV6-5 and J is TRBJ2-1; TRBD1 agrees at 7 bases. This CDR3 contains 15 residues. Germline V lookup: CDR1 MNHEY, CDR2 SVGAGI. V shed 5 bases, J shed 6 bases, and the junction held 10 bases outside the gene matches. The CDR3 sequence is CASSPRTGRTNEQFF. CDR3 nucleotide sequence: TGTGCCAGCAGTCCCCGGACAGGCCGGACCAATGAGCAGTTCTTC.

The V and J genes are TRBV29-1 and TRBJ2-3, with D uncertain. Trimming stripped 6 bases from V and 8 bases from J, with 15 bases between. Germline V gene data show CDR1 as SQVTM and CDR2 as ANQGSEA. This CDR3 region has 12 residues. This chain's CDR3 is CSVHTGHGTQYF. Written as DNA, the CDR3 is TGCAGCGTACACACGGGCCACGGTACGCAGTATTTT.

CDR3 in DNA: TGTGCCAGCAGCCAAGAAGGAGGGAACCGAGCAAGCTCCTACAATGAGCAGTTCTTC. It yields the protein CASSQEGGNRASSYNEQFF. V and J are TRBV4-2 and TRBJ2-1; D perhaps matches TRBD2 (6 bases). Germline lookup yields CDR1 LGHNA and CDR2 YNFKEQ. Trimming removed 0 bases from V and 0 bases from J, with 18 bases in between. The CDR3 sequence is 19 residues long.

This clone counts as medium-sized. This rearrangement joins TRBV19 to TRBJ1-2; D is uncertain. V was cut by 3 bases and J by 1 base, with 9 bases left in between. The CDR3 sequence is 14 residues long. Looked up from germline, CDR1 is LNHDA and CDR2 is SQIVND (reference sequence). The DNA of the CDR3 is TGTGCCAGTAGTATCAGCAGGTTTAACTATGGCTACACCTTC. This translates into CASSISRFNYGYTF.

This clone was picked up a small number of times. The chain recombines TRBV11-2 with TRBJ2-3; 7 bases map to TRBD1. J gave up 4 bases and V 2 bases, and 0 bases lay outside the gene matches. CDR1 is SGHAT and CDR2 is FQNNGV in the germline V gene. The CDR3 has 13 amino acids. CDR3 DNA sequence: TGTGCCAGCAGCTTACAGGGGGCAGATACGCAGTATTTT. Protein: CASSLQGADTQYF.

The rearrangement uses TRBV7-2 and TRBJ2-2; TRBD2 matches 7 bases. Per the germline V gene, CDR1 is SGHTA and CDR2 is FQGNSA. The CDR3 length is 15 residues. J lost 5 bases, V lost 6 bases, and 9 bases had no gene match. CDR3 loop: CASSLGTIETGELFF. The CDR3, as DNA: TGTGCCAGCAGTCTGGGGACTATAGAAACCGGGGAGCTGTTTTTT.